This T cell receptor (beta chain) emerged from a study of T cell responses to AZD1222 COVID-19 vaccine. As concerns this clone: Its matching antigen is unknown.

V lost 2 bases, J lost 3 bases, and 5 bases stayed unmatched. Germline V CDR1 and CDR2: MNHEY, SMNVEV (reference sequence). The CDR3 has 16 residues. Study outcomes and limitations: Among the donors, most were white British and more were female, and clonal diversity was possibly underestimated. Seropositive status at baseline applied to only five to seven AZD1222 recipients. CD4 TCRs covered the whole spike, strongest at regions 160-218 and 743-854. Spike-specific TCRs gained breadth and depth after people received two AZD1222 doses.

Measured with immunoSEQ multiplex PCR; TCRdb has only the in-frame clones, and not every one. This table holds roughly 29,000 clones, 85% to 95% found once. The TCR originated in an adult in good health. Here the sequenced sample was peripheral blood, taken on day 0 of AZD1222 vaccination. The J gene is TRBJ2-5, the V gene TRBV27, with 11 bases aligning to TRBD1. CDR3 region: CASSLLGTGGEETQYF. The CDR3 nucleotides read TGTGCCAGCAGTTTACTAGGGACAGGGGGTGAAGAGACCCAGTACTTC.